The subject of this entry is one T cell receptor beta chain. This record belongs to a study of blood T cell repertoires in COVID-19. Study overall: From T cells, B-cell-depleted T cells, or PBMCs came the material, which was cDNA or gDNA.

Produced via immunoSEQ multiplex PCR; TCRdb's table is partial and in-frame only. The sample contains over 200,000 clones, 88% of which appear only once. Trimming removed 6 bases from V and 0 bases from J, with 12 bases in between. CDR1 and CDR2 (germline): LNHDA, SQIVND (reference sequence). The CDR3 extends over 14 amino acids. The sequence derives from a human donor in a cohort sampled during active COVID-19. V and J are TRBV19 and TRBJ2-7, with D possibly matching TRBD1 (6 bases). The sample consisted of peripheral blood. CDR3 residues: CASRMTGSSYEQYF. The CDR3 bases are TGTGCCAGTAGGATGACAGGTAGCTCCTACGAGCAGTACTTC.